Shown below are 25 T cell receptor beta chains from a single sample sequenced in a study of T cells after yellow fever vaccination. TCRdb ran MiXCR on the 5' RACE reads and lists one entry per CDR3 protein. The table lists over 150,000 distinct CDR3 sequences, 5.5% to 7.5% of them singletons, with approximately 3% in the top ten. The sample was CD4+ T cells sorted from PBMCs, taken on the day of the first yellow fever vaccination. These receptors all come from a man younger than 30 who received the YFV17D yellow fever vaccine.

The table lists this clonotype with many counts. This rearrangement joins TRBV5-6 to TRBJ2-2, with 8 bases fitting TRBD2. The CDR3 totals 16 residues. Germline CDR1 reads SGHDT; CDR2 reads YYEEEE. Trimming took 4 bases from V and 1 from J; bases not matched to a gene: 6. As DNA, the CDR3 is TGTGCCAGCAGCCATGGGGCGGGGGGGAACACCGGGGAGCTGTTTTTT. Its translation: CASSHGAGGNTGELFF. The full variable domain, rest sourced from reference TRBV5-6 and TRBJ2-2, is DAGVTQSPTHLIKTRGQQVTLRCSPKSGHDTVSWYQQALGQGPQFIFQYYEEEERQRGNFPDRFSGHQFPNYSSELNVNALLLGDSALYLCASSHGAGGNTGELFFGEGSRLTVL.

The table lists this clonotype with many counts. V usage is TRBV7-2 and J usage is TRBJ2-2; 8 bases match TRBD2. The CDR3 is 16 amino acids. Trimming at V came to 6 bases and at J to 1 base, leaving 7 bases not matched to a gene. Germline lookup yields CDR1 SGHTA and CDR2 FQGNSA. The CDR3 is CASSSFAGGNTGELFF. CDR3 nucleotides: TGTGCCAGCAGTTCTTTCGCGGGGGGGAACACCGGGGAGCTGTTTTTT.

In this sample, this clonotype turned up many times. The chain combines TRBV5-1 with TRBJ2-7, with unresolved D. There are 15 residues in the CDR3. Germline values: CDR1 SGHRS, CDR2 YFSETQ. Trimming pared 0 bases from V and 2 bases from J, leaving 12 bases between. CDR3 sequence (DNA): TGCGCCAGCAGCTTGGCCCCAGGAACCGCCTACGAGCAGTACTTC. The encoded protein is CASSLAPGTAYEQYF.

This clonotype came up many times. The rearrangement links TRBV18 to TRBJ2-5, with D possibly matching TRBD1 (6 bases). CDR3 length: 12 amino acids. CDR1 KGHSH and CDR2 LQKENI come from the germline V gene. Trimming removed 8 bases at V and 5 bases at J, with 12 bases between. The CDR3 nucleotides read TGTGCCAGCAGCCCTAGGGGGGAGACCCAGTACTTC. Its protein product is CASSPRGETQYF.

V and J are TRBV5-6 and TRBJ2-3; D unresolved. Trimming took 5 bases from V and 4 from J, leaving 11 bases between them. The germline gives CDR1 SGHDT, CDR2 YYEEEE. CDR3 length: 13 residues. CDR3: CASRRGVADTQYF. DNA of the CDR3: TGTGCCAGCAGGCGAGGAGTAGCAGATACGCAGTATTTT.

There are many counts of this clonotype. J is TRBJ1-2 and V is TRBV5-1; TRBD1 matches at 10 bases. The CDR3 has 18 amino acids. Germline assignment: CDR1 SGHRS and CDR2 YFSETQ. Losses at the gene ends were 2 bases for V and 0 bases for J; bases not matched to a gene: 10. CDR3 residues: CASSFLTLGTGANYGYTF. CDR3 in DNA: TGCGCCAGCAGCTTTTTGACTTTAGGGACAGGGGCTAACTATGGCTACACCTTC. The full variable domain, completed using reference TRBV5-1 and TRBJ1-2, is KAGVTQTPRYLIKTRGQQVTLSCSPISGHRSVSWYQQTPGQGLQFLFEYFSETQRNKGNFPGRFSGRQFSNSRSEMNVSTLELGDSALYLCASSFLTLGTGANYGYTFGSGTRLTVV.

This clonotype was seen more than once but under ten times. The V call is TRBV7-2, the J call TRBJ2-5; D may be TRBD2 (6 bases). The CDR3 length is 14 residues. The germline CDR1 and CDR2 sequences are SGHTA and FQGNSA. Trimming pared 8 bases from V and 4 bases from J, leaving 17 bases between. The CDR3 loop is CASRNDRGSETQYF. CDR3 nucleotides: TGTGCCAGCCGAAACGACCGGGGGTCAGAGACCCAGTACTTC.

The chain has TRBV11-2 and TRBJ1-4; D is ambiguous. The CDR3 is made up of 11 amino acids. CDR1 and CDR2 from the germline V gene are SGHAT and FQNNGV. Trimming shortened V by 5 bases and J by 8 bases, and 6 bases separated the two germline ends. The CDR3 region is CASSIKEKLFF. The CDR3 DNA follows: TGTGCCAGCAGCATTAAGGAAAAACTGTTTTTT.

This clonotype has ten or more counts. The chain employs TRBV5-1 and TRBJ2-2; 8 bases are a match to TRBD2. The junction had 5 bases not matched to a gene; V was cut back by 0 bases and J by 10 bases. Per the germline V gene, CDR1 is SGHRS and CDR2 is YFSETQ. The CDR3 length is 14 residues. The CDR3 reads CASSLGLAFTELFF. The CDR3 nucleotides read TGCGCCAGCAGCTTGGGACTAGCGTTCACGGAGCTGTTTTTT.

The J gene is TRBJ2-1, the V gene TRBV20-1; 8 nucleotides line up with TRBD1. The V gene end was trimmed by 2 bases and the J gene end by 3 bases; junction bases not matched to a gene: 6. Germline values: CDR1 DFQATT, CDR2 SNEGSKA (reference sequence). The CDR3 sequence is 15 residues long. The CDR3 loop is CSARYQGAHYNEQFF. CDR3 bases: TGCAGTGCTAGATATCAGGGGGCTCACTACAATGAGCAGTTCTTC.

V gene TRBV6-1 combines with J gene TRBJ2-3; a possible D gene is TRBD2 (6 bases). The CDR3 extends over 15 amino acids. CDR1 and CDR2 (germline): MNHNS, SASEGT. Deletions cut 3 bases from V and 0 bases from J, with 10 bases between. The CDR3 DNA reads as TGTGCCAGCAGTGAGGGGGACTCTAGCACAGATACGCAGTATTTT. As protein: CASSEGDSSTDTQYF.

In this sample, this clonotype turned up many times. The rearrangement uses TRBV5-6 and TRBJ2-1; D call uncertain. Germline CDR1 is SGHDT and CDR2 is YYEEEE. This CDR3 is 13 amino acids long. Deletions cut 0 bases from V and 9 bases from J, with 10 bases between. CDR3 sequence (DNA): TGTGCCAGCAGCTTGGCCCTTAGGAGTGAGCAGTTCTTC. As protein: CASSLALRSEQFF. The whole variable domain, remainder taken from reference TRBV5-6 and TRBJ2-1, is DAGVTQSPTHLIKTRGQQVTLRCSPKSGHDTVSWYQQALGQGPQFIFQYYEEEERQRGNFPDRFSGHQFPNYSSELNVNALLLGDSALYLCASSLALRSEQFFGPGTRLTVL.

This clonotype was seen many times. The J gene is TRBJ2-7, the V gene TRBV7-2; a weak D match, TRBD1 (6 bases). The CDR3 is 16 amino acids. Germline V gives CDR1 SGHTA, CDR2 FQGNSA. The V end lost 1 base, the J end lost 0 bases, and 13 bases lay between the germline ends. CDR3 nucleotides: TGTGCCAGCAGCTTAGAGGGACACCGGAGCTCCTACGAGCAGTACTTC. Its translation: CASSLEGHRSSYEQYF.

This clonotype was recorded a few times. The chain couples TRBV7-2 to TRBJ2-4; D gene uncertain. This CDR3 is built from 15 residues. Germline V CDR1 and CDR2: SGHTA, FQGNSA. Trimming cost V 1 base and J 6 bases, with 13 bases left between them. As DNA, the CDR3 is TGTGCCAGCAGCTTAGGGAAATCCTCGACAAACATTCAGTACTTC. Translated, it gives CASSLGKSSTNIQYF. The full variable domain, completed using reference TRBV7-2 and TRBJ2-4, is GAGVSQSPSNKVTEKGKDVELRCDPISGHTALYWYRQSLGQGLEFLIYFQGNSAPDKSGLPSDRFSAERTGGSVSTLTIQRTQQEDSAVYLCASSLGKSSTNIQYFGAGTRLSVL.

The V call is TRBV5-4, the J call TRBJ2-1; 10 bases align to TRBD2. V lost 0 bases, J lost 4 bases, and 4 bases stayed unmatched. The V gene's germline CDR1 is SGHNT and CDR2 YYREEE (reference sequence). CDR3 length: 16 residues. The CDR3 spells CASSLGTSGPYNEQFF. Written as DNA, the CDR3 is TGTGCCAGCAGCTTGGGGACTAGCGGACCGTACAATGAGCAGTTCTTC.

V gene TRBV7-6 combines with J gene TRBJ2-5; perhaps TRBD2 as D (6 bases). V lost 4 bases and J lost 1, with 19 bases in between. Germline CDR1 SGHVS, CDR2 FNYEAQ. The CDR3 spans 17 residues. CDR3 amino acids: CASSSPLLGRGQETQYF. The DNA of the CDR3 is TGTGCCAGCAGCTCCCCCCTACTCGGGCGGGGCCAAGAGACCCAGTACTTC.

This clonotype occurred many times. The chain carries TRBV11-1 and TRBJ2-1; 11 bases fit TRBD2. The CDR3 totals 18 residues. Germline V gene data show CDR1 as SGHAT and CDR2 as FQDESV (reference sequence). Losses at the gene ends were 0 bases for V and 5 bases for J; bases not matched to a gene: 9. In DNA, the CDR3 is TGTGCCAGCAGCTTAGCCCCAGGACTAGCGGGTATACACAATGAGCAGTTCTTC. As protein: CASSLAPGLAGIHNEQFF.

This chain connects TRBV4-3 to TRBJ2-4; tentatively, D is TRBD1 (5 bases). The CDR3 sequence is 11 residues long. The V gene lost 6 bases and the J gene lost 11 bases, with 11 bases spanning the gap. Per the germline V gene, CDR1 is LGHNA and CDR2 is YSLEER. In DNA, the CDR3 is TGCGCCAGCAGACCCCAGGGTGTTCAGTACTTC. Translating it yields CASRPQGVQYF.

This clonotype turned up a few times. The chain carries TRBV7-2 and TRBJ2-3; the match to TRBD2 covers 10 bases. J was trimmed by 6 bases and V by 5 bases; bases with no gene match: 11. There are 16 residues in the CDR3. The germline V gene encodes CDR1 SGHTA and CDR2 FQGNSA. CDR3 protein: CASSRSLAGDVDTQYF. The DNA of the CDR3 is TGTGCCAGCAGCAGGAGCCTAGCGGGGGATGTGGATACGCAGTATTTT.

The chain joins TRBV6-2 or TRBV6-3 to TRBJ2-5, with unresolved D. This CDR3 comprises 15 residues. V dropped 6 bases and J dropped 2 bases, with 16 bases sitting between them. The germline CDR1 and CDR2 sequences are MNHEY and SVGEGT. CDR3 nucleotide sequence: TGTGCCAGCAGGGCTAATTCTGGTAGGCAAGAGACCCAGTACTTC. Its protein is CASRANSGRQETQYF.

This clonotype appeared many times. In DNA form, the CDR3 reads TGCAGTGCTGAGGGGGCCCGGGCTAACTATGGCTACACCTTC. Its protein product is CSAEGARANYGYTF. The chain links TRBV20-1 to TRBJ1-2; TRBD1 aligns across 7 bases. Germline CDR1 DFQATT, CDR2 SNEGSKA (reference sequence). Losses at the gene ends were 5 bases for V and 0 bases for J; bases not matched to a gene: 6. The CDR3 length is 14 residues.

As concerns this clonotype: A clone one base away is much larger, so this may be a read error. This chain links TRBV20-1 with TRBJ2-3; D may correspond to TRBD1 or TRBD2 (5 bases each). This CDR3 contains 14 residues. CDR1 and CDR2 (germline): DFQATT, SNEGSKA (reference sequence). Trimming shortened V by 7 bases and J by 4 bases, and 18 bases separated the two germline ends. The CDR3 loop is CSGGLGVEPDTQYF. As DNA, the CDR3 is TGCAGTGGGGGGTTGGGGGTGGAGCCAGATACGCAGTATTTT.

At least ten counts were recorded for this clonotype. This sequence joins TRBV7-9 and TRBJ1-1; D ambiguous. Per the germline V gene, CDR1 is SEHNR and CDR2 is FQNEAQ (reference sequence). The length of the CDR3 is 12 residues. The V and J ends lost 2 bases and 5 bases respectively, with 6 bases between them. The CDR3 DNA reads as TGTGCCAGCAGCTTAAGGATTACTGAAGCTTTCTTT. It yields the protein CASSLRITEAFF.

Ten or more counts support this clonotype. The chain has TRBV28 and TRBJ2-1, with 8 bases lining up with TRBD1. Germline CDR1 is MDHEN and CDR2 is SYDVKM. V was clipped by 4 bases and J by 5 bases; unmatched bases: 10. The CDR3 has 16 residues. CDR3 DNA sequence: TGTGCCAGCAGTTCCGGACAGGGCGGTTCCGACAATGAGCAGTTCTTC. Translated, it gives CASSSGQGGSDNEQFF.

At least ten counts were recorded for this clonotype. The chain uses TRBV27 and TRBJ1-1, with TRBD1 as a possible D gene (6 bases). The V end lost 7 bases, the J end lost 0 bases, and 12 bases lay between the germline ends. CDR1 is MNHEY, CDR2 SMNVEV, per germline (reference sequence). The CDR3 totals 14 residues. CDR3 coding DNA: TGTGCCAGCATGAGGGGGACCATGAACACTGAAGCTTTCTTT. Translated, it gives CASMRGTMNTEAFF.